Sequencing of this T cell receptor beta chain was carried out in a study of cytomegalovirus exposure and HLA in healthy donors. Broader study findings: Investigators reported 164 TCR beta chains as tied to cytomegalovirus. A later analysis associated around 17,000 TCR beta sequences with HLA alleles at a 0.05 false discovery rate. With further analysis later on, most CMV-associated TCR beta chains appeared HLA-restricted.

The CDR3 is 11 residues long. V was trimmed by 5 bases and J by 6 bases, leaving 5 bases between them. Looked up from germline, CDR1 is SGHNT and CDR2 is YENEEA. On this clone itself: What it recognizes is unknown.

PCR amplification relied on 60 Vbeta primers (plus 13 Jbeta primers). Here immunoSEQ multiplex PCR was the method, and the copy in TCRdb shows in-frame clones only, minus some. The sample records 100,000 to 150,000 clones, over 70% being singletons. The rearrangement joins TRBV11-3 to TRBJ2-1; D call uncertain. This sequence originates from a woman under 30 in good health and CMV-seronegative. The sequenced sample consisted of PBMCs. CDR3 in amino acids: CASSSTNEQFF. CDR3 nucleotides: TGTGCCAGCAGCAGCACCAATGAGCAGTTCTTC.